This T cell receptor beta chain was retrieved from a study of blood T cell repertoires in COVID-19. Looking at the study overall: The samples span acute and convalescent COVID-19 from the United States, Italy and Spain. PBMCs, B-cell-depleted T cells, or T cells were the source of the cDNA or gDNA that made up the material.

Per the original data handling: Quantification of nucleated cells was approximated via reference gene primer amplification. Only in-frame clones appear in the TCRdb table, and some are missing; sequencing was by immunoSEQ multiplex PCR. That table furnishes V, J and clone size, whereas the DNA furnished D and trimming. Among 35,000 to 50,000 clones listed, nearly 90% were seen once. This clone was picked up a small number of times. Between the trimmed V and J ends, which lost 0 bases and 9 bases, there was a span of 16 bases. Germline CDR1 SGHRS, CDR2 YFSETQ. The CDR3 is made up of 15 amino acids. The source material was peripheral blood. The receptor was isolated from a man in his sixties with acute or convalescent COVID-19. V is TRBV5-1 and J is TRBJ2-1; D gene unclear. The DNA of the CDR3 is TGCGCCAGCAGCTTGGATGCCGCTAGTCGCGGTGAGCAGTTCTTC. The encoded protein is CASSLDAASRGEQFF.